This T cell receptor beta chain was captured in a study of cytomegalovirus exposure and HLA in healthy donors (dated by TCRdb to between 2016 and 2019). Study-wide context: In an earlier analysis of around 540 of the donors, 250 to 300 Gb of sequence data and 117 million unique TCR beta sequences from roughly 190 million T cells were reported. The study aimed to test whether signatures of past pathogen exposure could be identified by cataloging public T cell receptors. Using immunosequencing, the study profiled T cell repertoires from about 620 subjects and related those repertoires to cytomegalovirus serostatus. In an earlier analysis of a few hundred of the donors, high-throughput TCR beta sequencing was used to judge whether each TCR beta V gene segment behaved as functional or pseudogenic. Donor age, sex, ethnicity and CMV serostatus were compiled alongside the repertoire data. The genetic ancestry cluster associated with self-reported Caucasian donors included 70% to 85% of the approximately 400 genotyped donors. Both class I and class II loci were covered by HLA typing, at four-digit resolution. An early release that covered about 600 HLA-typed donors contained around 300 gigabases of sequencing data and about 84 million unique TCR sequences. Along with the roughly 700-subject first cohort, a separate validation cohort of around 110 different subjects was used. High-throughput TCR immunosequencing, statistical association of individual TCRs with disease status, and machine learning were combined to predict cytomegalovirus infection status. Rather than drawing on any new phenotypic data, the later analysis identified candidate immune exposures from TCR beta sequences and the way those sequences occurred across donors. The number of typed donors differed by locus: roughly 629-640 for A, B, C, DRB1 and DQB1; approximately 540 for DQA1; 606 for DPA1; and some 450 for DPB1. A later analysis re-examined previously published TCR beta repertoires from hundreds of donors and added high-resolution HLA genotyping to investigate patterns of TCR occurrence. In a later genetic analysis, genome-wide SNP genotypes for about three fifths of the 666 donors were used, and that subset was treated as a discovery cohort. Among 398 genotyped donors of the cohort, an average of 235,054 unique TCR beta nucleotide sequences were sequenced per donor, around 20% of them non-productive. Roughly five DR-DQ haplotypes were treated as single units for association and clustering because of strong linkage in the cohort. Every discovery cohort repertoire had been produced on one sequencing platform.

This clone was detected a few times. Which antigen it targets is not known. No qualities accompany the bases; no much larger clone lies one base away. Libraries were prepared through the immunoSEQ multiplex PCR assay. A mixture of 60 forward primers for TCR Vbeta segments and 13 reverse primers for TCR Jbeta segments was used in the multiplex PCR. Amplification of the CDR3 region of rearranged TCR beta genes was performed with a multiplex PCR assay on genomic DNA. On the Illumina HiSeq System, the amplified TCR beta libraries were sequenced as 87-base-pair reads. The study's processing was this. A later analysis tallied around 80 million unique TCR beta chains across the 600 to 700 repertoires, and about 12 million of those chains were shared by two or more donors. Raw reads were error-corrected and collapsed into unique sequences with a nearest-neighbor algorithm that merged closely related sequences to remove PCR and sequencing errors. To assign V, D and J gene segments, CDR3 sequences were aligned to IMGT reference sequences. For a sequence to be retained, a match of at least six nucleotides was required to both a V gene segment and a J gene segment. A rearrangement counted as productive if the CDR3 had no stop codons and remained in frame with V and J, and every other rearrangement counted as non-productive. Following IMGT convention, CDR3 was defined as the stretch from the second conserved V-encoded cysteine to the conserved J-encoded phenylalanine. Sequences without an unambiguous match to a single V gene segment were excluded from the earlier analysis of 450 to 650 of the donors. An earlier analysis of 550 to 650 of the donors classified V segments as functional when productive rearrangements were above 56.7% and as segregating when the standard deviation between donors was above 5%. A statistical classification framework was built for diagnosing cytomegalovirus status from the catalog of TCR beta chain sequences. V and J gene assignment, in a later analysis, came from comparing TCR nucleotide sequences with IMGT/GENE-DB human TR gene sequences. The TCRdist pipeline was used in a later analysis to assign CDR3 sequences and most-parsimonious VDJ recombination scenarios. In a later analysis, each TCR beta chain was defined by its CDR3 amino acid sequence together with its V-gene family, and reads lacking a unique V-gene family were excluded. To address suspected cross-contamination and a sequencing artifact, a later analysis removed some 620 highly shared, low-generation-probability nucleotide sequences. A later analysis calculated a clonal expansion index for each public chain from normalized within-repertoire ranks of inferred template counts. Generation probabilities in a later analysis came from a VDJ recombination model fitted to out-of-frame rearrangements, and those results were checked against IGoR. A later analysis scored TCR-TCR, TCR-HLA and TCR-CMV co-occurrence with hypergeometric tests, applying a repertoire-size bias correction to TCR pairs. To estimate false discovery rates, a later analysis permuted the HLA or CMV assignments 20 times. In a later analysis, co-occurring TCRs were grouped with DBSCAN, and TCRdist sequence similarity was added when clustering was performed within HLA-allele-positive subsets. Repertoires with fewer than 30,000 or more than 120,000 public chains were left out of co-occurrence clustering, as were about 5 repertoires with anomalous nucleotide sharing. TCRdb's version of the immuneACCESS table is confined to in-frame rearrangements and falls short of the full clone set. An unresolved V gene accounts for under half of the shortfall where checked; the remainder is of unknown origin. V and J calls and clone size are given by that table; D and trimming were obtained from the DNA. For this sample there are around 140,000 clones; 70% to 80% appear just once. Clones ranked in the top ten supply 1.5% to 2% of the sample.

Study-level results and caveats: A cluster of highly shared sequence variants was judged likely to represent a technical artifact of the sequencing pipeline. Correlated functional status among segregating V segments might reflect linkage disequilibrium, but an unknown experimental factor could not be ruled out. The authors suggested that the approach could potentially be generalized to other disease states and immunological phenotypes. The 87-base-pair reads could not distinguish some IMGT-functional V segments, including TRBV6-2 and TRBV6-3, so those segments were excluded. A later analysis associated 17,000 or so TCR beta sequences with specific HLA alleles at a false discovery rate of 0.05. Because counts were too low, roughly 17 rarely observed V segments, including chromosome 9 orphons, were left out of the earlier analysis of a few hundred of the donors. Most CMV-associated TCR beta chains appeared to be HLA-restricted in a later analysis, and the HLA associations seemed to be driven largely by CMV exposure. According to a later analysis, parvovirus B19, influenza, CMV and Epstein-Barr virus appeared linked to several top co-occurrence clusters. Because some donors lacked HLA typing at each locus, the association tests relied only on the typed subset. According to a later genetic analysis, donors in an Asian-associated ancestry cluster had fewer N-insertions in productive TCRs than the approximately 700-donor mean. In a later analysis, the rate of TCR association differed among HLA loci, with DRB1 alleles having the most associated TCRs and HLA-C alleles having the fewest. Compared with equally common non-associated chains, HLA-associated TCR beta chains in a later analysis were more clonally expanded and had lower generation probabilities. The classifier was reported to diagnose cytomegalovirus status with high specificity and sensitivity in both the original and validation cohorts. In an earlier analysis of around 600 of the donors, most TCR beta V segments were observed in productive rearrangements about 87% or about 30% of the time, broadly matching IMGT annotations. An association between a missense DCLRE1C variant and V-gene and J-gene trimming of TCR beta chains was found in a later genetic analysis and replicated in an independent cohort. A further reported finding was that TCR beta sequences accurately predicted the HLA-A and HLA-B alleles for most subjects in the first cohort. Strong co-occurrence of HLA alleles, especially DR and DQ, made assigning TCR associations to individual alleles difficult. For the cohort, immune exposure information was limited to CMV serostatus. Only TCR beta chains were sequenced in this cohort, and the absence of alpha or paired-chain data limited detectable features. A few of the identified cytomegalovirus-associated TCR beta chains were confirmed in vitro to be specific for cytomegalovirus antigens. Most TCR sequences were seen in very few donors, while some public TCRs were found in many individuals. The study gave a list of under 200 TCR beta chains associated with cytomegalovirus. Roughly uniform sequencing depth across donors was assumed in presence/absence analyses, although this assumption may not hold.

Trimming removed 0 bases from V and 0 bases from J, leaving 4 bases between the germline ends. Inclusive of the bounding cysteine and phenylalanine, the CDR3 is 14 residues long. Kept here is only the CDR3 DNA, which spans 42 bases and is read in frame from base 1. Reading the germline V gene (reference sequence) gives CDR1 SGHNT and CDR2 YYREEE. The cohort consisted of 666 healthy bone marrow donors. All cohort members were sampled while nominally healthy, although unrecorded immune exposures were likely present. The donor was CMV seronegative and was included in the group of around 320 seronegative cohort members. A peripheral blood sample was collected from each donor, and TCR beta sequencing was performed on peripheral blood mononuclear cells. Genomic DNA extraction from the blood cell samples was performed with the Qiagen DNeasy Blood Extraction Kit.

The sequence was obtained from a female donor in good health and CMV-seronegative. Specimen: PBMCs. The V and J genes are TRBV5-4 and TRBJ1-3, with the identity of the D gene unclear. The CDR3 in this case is CASSLESSGNTIYF. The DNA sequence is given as TGTGCCAGCAGCTTGGAGAGCTCTGGAAACACCATATATTTT. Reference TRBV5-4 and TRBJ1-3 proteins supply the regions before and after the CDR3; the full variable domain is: ETGVTQSPTHLIKTRGQQVTLRCSSQSGHNTVSWYQQALGQGPQFIFQYYREEENGRGNFPPRFSGLQFPNYSSELNVNALELDDSALYLCASSLESSGNTIYFGEGSWLTVV.